The rows below give T cell receptor beta chains drawn from one sample of a study of OX40 agonist ivuxolimab in advanced cancers. Sequencing used immunoSEQ multiplex PCR; TCRdb keeps in-frame clones, though not all of them. The sample contains about 93,000 clones, approximately 92% of which appear only once. The source was CD4+ or CD8+ T cells sorted from blood, collected in a trial of the OX40 agonist ivuxolimab. These receptors were obtained from an adult with an advanced solid tumor such as melanoma, head and neck, liver or kidney cancer. CDR3s include the opening cysteine and the closing phenylalanine or tryptophan. D genes are given only for firm matches.

len,v_gene,d_gene,CDR3aa
13,TRBV19,.,CASSIDPTGELFF
16,TRBV5-4,.,CASSLRRGITGGELFF
11,TRBV6-5,.,CASTGNTEAFF
16,TRBV19,TRBD1,CASSDLGQGSDNEQFF
18,TRBV7-2,.,CASSPMGGAVEYQETQYF
18,TRBV25-1,TRBD2,CASSPPGTSGRGTDTQYF
16,TRBV5-6,.,CASSVLGGVRVYGYTF
14,TRBV18,TRBD1,CASSPPGGNYEQYF
15,TRBV7-9,.,CASSPRGGTNTEAFF
16,TRBV5-4,.,CASSSMTRGRNTEAFF